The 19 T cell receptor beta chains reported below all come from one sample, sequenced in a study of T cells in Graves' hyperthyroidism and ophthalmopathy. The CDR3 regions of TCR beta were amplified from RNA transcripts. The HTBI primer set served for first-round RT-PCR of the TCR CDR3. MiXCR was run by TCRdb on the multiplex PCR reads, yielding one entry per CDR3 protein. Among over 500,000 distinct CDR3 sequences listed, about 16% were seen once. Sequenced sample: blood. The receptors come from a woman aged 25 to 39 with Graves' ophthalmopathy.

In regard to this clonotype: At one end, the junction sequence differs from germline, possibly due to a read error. The CDR3 DNA reads as TGTGCCGGCAGTTTAACCCCGGGACAGGGGGCTGGCAATCAGCCCCAGCATTTT. Amino acids: CAGSLTPGQGAGNQPQHF. The chain joins TRBV28 to TRBJ1-5; 12 positions agree with TRBD1. This CDR3 is 18 amino acids long. Germline CDR1 is MDHEN and CDR2 is SYDVKM.

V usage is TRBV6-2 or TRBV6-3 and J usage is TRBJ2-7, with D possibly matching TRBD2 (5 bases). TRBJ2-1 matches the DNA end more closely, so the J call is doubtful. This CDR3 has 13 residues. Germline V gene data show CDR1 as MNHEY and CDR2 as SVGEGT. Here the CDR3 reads CASSYRSSYEQFF. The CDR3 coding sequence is TGTGCCAGCAGTTACCGATCTAGCTACGAGCAGTTCTTC.

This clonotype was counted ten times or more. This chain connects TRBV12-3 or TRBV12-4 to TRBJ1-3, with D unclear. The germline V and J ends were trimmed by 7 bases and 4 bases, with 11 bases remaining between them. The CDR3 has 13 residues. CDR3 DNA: TGTGCCAGCACGAGGAATAGCGGAAACACCATATATTTT. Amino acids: CASTRNSGNTIYF.

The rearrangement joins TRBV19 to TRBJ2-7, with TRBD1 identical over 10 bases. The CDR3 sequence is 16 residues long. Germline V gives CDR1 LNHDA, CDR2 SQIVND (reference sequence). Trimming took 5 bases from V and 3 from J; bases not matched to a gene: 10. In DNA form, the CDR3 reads TGTGCCAGTAGTGCGCGCCGGGACAGGGGATTCTACGAGCAGTACTTC. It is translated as CASSARRDRGFYEQYF.

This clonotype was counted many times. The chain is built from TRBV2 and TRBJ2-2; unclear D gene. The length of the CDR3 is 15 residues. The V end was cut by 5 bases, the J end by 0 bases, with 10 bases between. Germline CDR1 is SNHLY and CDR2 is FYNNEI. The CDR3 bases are TGTGCCAGCAGTAAGGGAAGTACGAACACCGGGGAGCTGTTTTTT. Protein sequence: CASSKGSTNTGELFF.

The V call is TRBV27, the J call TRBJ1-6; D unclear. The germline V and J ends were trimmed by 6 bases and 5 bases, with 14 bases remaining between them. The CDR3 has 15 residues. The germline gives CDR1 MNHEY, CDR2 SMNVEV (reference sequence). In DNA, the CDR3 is TGTGCCAGCAGCCTCATGGGGTGGAATAATTCACCCCTCCACTTT. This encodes CASSLMGWNNSPLHF.

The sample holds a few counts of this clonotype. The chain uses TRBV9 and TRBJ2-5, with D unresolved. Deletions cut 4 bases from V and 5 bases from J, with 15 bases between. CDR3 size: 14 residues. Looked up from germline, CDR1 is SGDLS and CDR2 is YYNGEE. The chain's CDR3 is CASSLYGMRETQYF. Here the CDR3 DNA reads TGTGCCAGCAGCCTCTATGGGATGAGGGAGACCCAGTACTTC.

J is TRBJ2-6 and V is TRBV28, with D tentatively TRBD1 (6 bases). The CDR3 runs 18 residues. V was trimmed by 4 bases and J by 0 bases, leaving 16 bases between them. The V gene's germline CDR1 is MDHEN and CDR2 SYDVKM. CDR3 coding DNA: TGTGCCAGCAGTTCCAACAATGCAGGGGACTCTGGGGCCAACGTCCTGACTTTC. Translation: CASSSNNAGDSGANVLTF.

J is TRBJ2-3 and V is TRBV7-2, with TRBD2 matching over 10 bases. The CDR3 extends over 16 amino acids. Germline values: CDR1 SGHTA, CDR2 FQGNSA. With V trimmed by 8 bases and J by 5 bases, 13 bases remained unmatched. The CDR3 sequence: CASSNRQASGGDTQYF. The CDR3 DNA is TGTGCCAGCTCAAACCGCCAGGCTAGCGGGGGAGATACGCAGTATTTT.

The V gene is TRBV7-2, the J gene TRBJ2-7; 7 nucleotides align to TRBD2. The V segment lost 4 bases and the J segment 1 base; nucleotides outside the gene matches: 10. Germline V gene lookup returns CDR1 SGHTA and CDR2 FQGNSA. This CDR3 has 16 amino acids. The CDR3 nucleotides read TGTGCCAGCAGCTCTTCCTTTAGCGGGCTTTCCTACGAGCAGTACTTC. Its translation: CASSSSFSGLSYEQYF.

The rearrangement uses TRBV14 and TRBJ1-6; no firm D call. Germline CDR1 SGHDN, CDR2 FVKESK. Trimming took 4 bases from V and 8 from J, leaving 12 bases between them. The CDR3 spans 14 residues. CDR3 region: CASSLPSDHSPLHF. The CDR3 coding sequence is TGTGCCAGCAGCCTACCTTCCGATCATTCACCCCTCCACTTT.

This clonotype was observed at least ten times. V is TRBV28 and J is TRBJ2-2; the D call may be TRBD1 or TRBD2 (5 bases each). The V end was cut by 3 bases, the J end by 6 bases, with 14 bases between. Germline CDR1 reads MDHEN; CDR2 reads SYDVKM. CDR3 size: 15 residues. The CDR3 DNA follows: TGTGCCAGCAGTTTGGGGACCGCCGTATCCGGGGAGCTGTTTTTT. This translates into CASSLGTAVSGELFF.

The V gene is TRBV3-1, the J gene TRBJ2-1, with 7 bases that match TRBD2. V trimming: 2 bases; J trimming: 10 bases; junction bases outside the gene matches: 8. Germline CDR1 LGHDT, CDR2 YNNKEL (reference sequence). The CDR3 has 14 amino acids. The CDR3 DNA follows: TGTGCCAGCAGCCAAAAGGGCGGGAGAGGCGAGCAGTTCTTC. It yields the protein CASSQKGGRGEQFF.

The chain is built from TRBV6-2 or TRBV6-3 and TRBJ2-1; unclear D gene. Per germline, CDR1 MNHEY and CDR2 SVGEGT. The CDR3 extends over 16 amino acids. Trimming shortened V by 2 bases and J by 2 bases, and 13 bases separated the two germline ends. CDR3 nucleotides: TGTGCCAGCAGTTACCTCCTAGGAACAACCTACAATGAGCAGTTCTTC. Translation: CASSYLLGTTYNEQFF.

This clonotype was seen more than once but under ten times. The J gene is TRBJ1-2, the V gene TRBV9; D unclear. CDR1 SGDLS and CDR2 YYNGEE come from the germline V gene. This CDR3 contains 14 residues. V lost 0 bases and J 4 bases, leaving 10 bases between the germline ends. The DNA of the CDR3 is TGTGCCAGCAGCGTAGGAATGGAATTCTATGGCTACACCTTC. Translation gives CASSVGMEFYGYTF.

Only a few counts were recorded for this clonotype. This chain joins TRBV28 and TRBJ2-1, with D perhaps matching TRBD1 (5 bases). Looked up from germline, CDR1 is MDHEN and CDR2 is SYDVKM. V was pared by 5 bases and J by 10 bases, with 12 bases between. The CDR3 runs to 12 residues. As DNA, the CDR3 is TGTGCCAGCAGTGTCAGGGTTAGCGAGCAGTTCTTC. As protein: CASSVRVSEQFF. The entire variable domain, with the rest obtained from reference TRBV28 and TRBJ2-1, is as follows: DVKVTQSSRYLVKRTGEKVFLECVQDMDHENMFWYRQDPGLGLRLIYFSYDVKMKEKGDIPEGYSVSREKKERFSLILESASTNQTSMYLCASSVRVSEQFFGPGTRLTVL.

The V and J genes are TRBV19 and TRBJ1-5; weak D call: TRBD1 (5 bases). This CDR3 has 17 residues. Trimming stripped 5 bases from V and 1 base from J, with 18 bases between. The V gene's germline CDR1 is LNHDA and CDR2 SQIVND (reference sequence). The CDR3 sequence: CASSLNPGRLSNQPQHF. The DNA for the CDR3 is TGTGCCAGTAGTCTCAACCCGGGACGACTAAGCAATCAGCCCCAGCATTTT.

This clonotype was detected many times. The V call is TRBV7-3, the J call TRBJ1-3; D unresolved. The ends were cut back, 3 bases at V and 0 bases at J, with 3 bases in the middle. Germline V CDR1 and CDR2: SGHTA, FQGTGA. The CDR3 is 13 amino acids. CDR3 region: CASSLSSGNTIYF. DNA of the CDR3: TGTGCCAGCAGCTTGTCCTCTGGAAACACCATATATTTT.

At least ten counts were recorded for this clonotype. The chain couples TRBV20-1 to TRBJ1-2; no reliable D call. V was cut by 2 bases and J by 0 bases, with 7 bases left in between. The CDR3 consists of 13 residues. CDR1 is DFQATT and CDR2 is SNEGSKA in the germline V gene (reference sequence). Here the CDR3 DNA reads TGCAGTGCTAGAAGTCAGACTAACTATGGCTACACCTTC. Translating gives CSARSQTNYGYTF.